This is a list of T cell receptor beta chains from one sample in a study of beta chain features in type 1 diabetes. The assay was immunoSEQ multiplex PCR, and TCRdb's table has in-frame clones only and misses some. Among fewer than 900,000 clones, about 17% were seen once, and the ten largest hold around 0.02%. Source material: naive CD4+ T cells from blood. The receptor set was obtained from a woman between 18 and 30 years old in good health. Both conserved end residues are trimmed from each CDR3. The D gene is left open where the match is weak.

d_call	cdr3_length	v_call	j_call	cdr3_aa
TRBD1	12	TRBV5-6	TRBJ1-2	ASSPSGQGASYT
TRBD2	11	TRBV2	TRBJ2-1	ASHATSVNEQF
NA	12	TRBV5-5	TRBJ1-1	ASSPGPGDTEAF
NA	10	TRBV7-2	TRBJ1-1	ASSLIGREAF
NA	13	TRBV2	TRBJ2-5	ASRNRTRGGETQY
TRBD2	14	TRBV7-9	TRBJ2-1	ASSLDHFGGRDEQF
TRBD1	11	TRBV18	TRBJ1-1	ASSPGQETEAF
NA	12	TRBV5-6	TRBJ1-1	ASRLRGMNTEAF
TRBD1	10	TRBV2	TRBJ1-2	ASSRQGTGYT
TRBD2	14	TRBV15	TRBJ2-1	ATSTGLAGGPLRRF
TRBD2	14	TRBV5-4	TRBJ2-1	ASSSKGGSENNEQF
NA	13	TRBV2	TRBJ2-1	ASSFYSGAMNEQF
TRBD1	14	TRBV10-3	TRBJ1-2	AISNGTGGFSYGYT
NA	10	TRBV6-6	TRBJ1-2	ATNRRRDGYT
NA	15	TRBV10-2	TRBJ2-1	ASSEQGPSGINNEQF
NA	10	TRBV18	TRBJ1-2	ASSPQGEGYT
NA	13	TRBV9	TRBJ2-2	ASSVGQPNTGELF
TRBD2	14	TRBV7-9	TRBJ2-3	ASSHQLAGGADTQY
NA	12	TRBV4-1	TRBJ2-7	ASSQVGRGYEQY
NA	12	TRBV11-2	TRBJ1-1	ASSFNGWDTEAF
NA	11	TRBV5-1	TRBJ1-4	ASSLAGGEKLF
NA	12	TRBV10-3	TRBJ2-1	AIGSRAEWNEQF
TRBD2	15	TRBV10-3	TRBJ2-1	AISGPMLAGRSNEQF
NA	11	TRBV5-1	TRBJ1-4	ASSLGTREKLF
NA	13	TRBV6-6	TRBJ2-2	ASESRPGSTGELF
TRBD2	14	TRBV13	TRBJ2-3	ASSLRVTSGRNTQY
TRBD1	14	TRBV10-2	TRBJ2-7	ASSEQQGAISREQY
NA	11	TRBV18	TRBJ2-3	ASSPTAEDTQY
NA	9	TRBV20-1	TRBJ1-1	SARPRSRAF
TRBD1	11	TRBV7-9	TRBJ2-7	ASSRQGPHEQY
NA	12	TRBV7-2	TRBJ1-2	ASRPLDRNYGYT
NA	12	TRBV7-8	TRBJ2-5	ASSSQRDRETQY
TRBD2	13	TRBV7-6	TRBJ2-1	ASSLRASGMGEQF
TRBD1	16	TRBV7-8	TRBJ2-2	ASSLAGAGTGVTGELF
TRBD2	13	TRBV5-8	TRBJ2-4	ASSGRTSGRPGGY
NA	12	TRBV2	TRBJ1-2	ASKAQGNLYGYT
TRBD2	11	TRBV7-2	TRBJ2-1	ASSTRTSGSQF
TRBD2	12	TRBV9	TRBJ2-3	ASAGEGGTDTQY
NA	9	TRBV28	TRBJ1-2	ASKRNYGYT
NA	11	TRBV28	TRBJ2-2	ASSPPPTGELF
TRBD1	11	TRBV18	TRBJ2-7	ASSPGTGDEQY
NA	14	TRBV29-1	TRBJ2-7	SVLPSGRLYNHEQY
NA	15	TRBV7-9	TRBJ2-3	ASSLARVAENTDTQY
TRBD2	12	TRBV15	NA	ATSRLSGTYEQY
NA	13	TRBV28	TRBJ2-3	ASSSLGGLMDTQY
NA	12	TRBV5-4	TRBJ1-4	ASSLGAPDEKLF
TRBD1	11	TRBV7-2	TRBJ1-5	ASSTDRNSAQH